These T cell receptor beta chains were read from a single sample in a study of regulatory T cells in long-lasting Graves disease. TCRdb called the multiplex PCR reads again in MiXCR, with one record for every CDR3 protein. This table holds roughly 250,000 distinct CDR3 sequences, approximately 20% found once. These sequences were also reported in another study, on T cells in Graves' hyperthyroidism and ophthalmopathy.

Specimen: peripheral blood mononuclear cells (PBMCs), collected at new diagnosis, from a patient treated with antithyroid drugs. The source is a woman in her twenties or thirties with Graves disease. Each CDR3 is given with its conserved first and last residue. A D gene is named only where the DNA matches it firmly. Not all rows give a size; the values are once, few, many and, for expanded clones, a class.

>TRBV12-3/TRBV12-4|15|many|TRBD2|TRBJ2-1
TGTGCCAGCAATTTGTATGGGGGGGGAGAAGATGAGCAGTTCTTC
CASNLYGGGEDEQFF
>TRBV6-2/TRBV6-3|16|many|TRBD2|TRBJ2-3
TGTGCCAGCAGTGAATATTTGGCGGGGGGGACAGATACGCAGTATTTT
CASSEYLAGGTDTQYF
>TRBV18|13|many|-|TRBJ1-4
TGTGCCAGCTCACCGGGGATTAATGAAAAACTGTTTTTT
CASSPGINEKLFF
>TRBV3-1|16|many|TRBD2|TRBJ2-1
TGTGCCAGCAGCCAAGATAGTAGGGGAGGGTACAATGAGCAGTTCTTC
CASSQDSRGGYNEQFF
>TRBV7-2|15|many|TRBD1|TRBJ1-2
TGTGCCAGCAACCTGGGACAGGAAAAAAACTATGGCTACACCTTC
CASNLGQEKNYGYTF
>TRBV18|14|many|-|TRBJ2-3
TGTGCCAGCTCGGGGACTGGCAGCACAGATACGCAGTATTTT
CASSGTGSTDTQYF
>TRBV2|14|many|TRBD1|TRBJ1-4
TGTGCCAGCAGTAACGACAGGGACGGGGAAAAACTGTTTTTT
CASSNDRDGEKLFF
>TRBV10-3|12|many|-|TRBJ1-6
TGTGCCATCAGTGGGAATAGAGCACCCCTCCACTTT
CAISGNRAPLHF
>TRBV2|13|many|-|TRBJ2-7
TGCTCCCTCGAGCGAGTGGGGGGTTACGAGCAGTACTTC
CSLERVGGYEQYF
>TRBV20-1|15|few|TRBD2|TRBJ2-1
TGCAGTGCTAGAGATCCACAGCGGGGCTACAATGAGCAGTTCTTC
CSARDPQRGYNEQFF
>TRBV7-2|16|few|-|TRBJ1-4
TGTGCCAGCAGCTTATTAGGGGGGGCAACTAATGAAAAACTGTTTTTT
CASSLLGGATNEKLFF
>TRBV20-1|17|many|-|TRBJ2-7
TGCAGTGCTAGAGATTTTAGCCCGGGGGCGAACTCCTACGAGCAGTACTTC
CSARDFSPGANSYEQYF
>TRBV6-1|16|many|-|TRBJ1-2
TGTGCCAGCAGTGAAGCTGAAGTCAGGGCCATTTATGGCTACACCTTC
CASSEAEVRAIYGYTF
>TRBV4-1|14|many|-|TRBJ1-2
TGCGCCAGCAGCCAAGCCGGGTCCAACTATGGCTACACCTTC
CASSQAGSNYGYTF
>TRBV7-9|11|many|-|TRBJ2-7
TGTGCCAGCAGCCCGTTTGACGAGCAGTACTTC
CASSPFDEQYF
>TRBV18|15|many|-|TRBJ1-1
TGTGCCAGCTCACCGGCGCAGGGGTTGGTCACTGAAGCTTTCTTT
CASSPAQGLVTEAFF
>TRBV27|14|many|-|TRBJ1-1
TGTGCCAGCCAGAGAGAGACAGGCAACACTGAAGCTTTCTTT
CASQRETGNTEAFF
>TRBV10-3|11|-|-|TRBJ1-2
TGTGCCATCAGTGGGGGGGTTGGCTACACCTTC
CAISGGVGYTF
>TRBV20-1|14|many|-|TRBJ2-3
TGCAGTGCTAGACTCCCTTATAGCACAGATACGCAGTATTTT
CSARLPYSTDTQYF
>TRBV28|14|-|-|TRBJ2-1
TGTGCCAGCAGTTTAGATACCGGGCACAATGAGCAGTTCTTC
CASSLDTGHNEQFF
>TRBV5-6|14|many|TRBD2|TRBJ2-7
TGTGCCAGCAGGACTAGCGGGCGACACTACGAGCAGTACTTC
CASRTSGRHYEQYF
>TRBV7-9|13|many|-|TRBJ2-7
TGTGCCAGCAGCTTCCAACAGGGCGACGAGCAGTACTTC
CASSFQQGDEQYF
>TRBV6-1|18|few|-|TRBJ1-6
TGTGCCAGCAGTGAAGGGGCACCCCGGAGCTCCTATAATTCACCCCTCCACTTT
CASSEGAPRSSYNSPLHF
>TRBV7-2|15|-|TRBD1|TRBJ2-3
TGTGCCAGCAGCATCGGACAGGGGGCTAGGTATACGCAGTATTTT
CASSIGQGARYTQYF
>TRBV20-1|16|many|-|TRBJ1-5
TGCAGTGCTAGGGACGGCGTACGGCATAGCAATCAGCCCCAGCATTTT
CSARDGVRHSNQPQHF
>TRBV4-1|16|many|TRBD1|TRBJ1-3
TGCGCCAGCAGCCAGGCACCACAGGGGAAGGGAAACACCATATATTTT
CASSQAPQGKGNTIYF
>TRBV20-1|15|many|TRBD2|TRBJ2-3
TGCAGTGCTCTCTATAGCGGGGGGGGCACAGATACGCAGTATTTT
CSALYSGGGTDTQYF
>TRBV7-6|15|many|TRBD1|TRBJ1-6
TGTGCCAGCAGCTTAGCACAGGGGGGCAATTCACCCCTCCACTTT
CASSLAQGGNSPLHF
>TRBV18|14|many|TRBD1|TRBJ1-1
TGTGCCAGCTCATTGAACAGGGGGTACACTGAAGCTTTCTTT
CASSLNRGYTEAFF
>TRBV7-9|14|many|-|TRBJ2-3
TGTGCCAGCAGCTTGCCTAGCGGCACAGATACGCAGTATTTT
CASSLPSGTDTQYF
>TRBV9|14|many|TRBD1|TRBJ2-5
TGTGCCAGCAGCCCCCAGGGGGCCGCGGAGGCCCAGTACTTC
CASSPQGAAEAQYF
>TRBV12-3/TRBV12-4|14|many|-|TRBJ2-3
TGTGCCAGCAGTTTAGTCAGGGGCACAGATACGCAGTATTTT
CASSLVRGTDTQYF
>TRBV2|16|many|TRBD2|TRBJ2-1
TGTGCCAGCAGTGGGGGGGGACTAGCGGGGTACAATGAGCAGTTCTTC
CASSGGGLAGYNEQFF
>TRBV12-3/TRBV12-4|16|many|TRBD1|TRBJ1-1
TGTGCCAGCAGTGTACCGGGACAGGGGGCAAACACTGAAGCTTTCTTT
CASSVPGQGANTEAFF
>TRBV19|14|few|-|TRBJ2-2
TGTGCCAGTAGTAAGCGGGCGAACACCGGGGAGCTGTTTTTT
CASSKRANTGELFF
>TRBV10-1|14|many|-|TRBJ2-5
TGCGCCAGCAGTGAGTCATCAGGACTGGAGACCCAGTACTTC
CASSESSGLETQYF
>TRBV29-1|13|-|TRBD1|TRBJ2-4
TGCAGCGTGGAAGACAGGGGGCGAAACATTCAGTACTTC
CSVEDRGRNIQYF
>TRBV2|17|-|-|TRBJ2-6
TGTGCCAGCAGTGAACCCAGGGGATCCTCTGGGGCCAACGTCCTGACTTTC
CASSEPRGSSGANVLTF
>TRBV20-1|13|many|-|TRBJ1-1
TGCAGTGCTAGAGATCAGATGGGTACAGAAGCTTTCTTT
CSARDQMGTEAFF
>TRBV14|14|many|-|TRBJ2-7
TGTGCCAGCAGCGAGAGGGGAGGCTACTACGAGCAGTACTTC
CASSERGGYYEQYF
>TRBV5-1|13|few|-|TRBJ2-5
TGCGCCAGCAGCAGTCGTCAGGAGGGGACCCAGTACTTC
CASSSRQEGTQYF
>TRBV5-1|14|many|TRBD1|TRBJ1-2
TGCGCCAGCAGCAGGCAGGGGGAGGCCTATGGCTACACCTTC
CASSRQGEAYGYTF
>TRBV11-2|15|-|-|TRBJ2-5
TGTGCCAGCAGCTTGAGAACCGGAGGTCAAGAGACCCAGTACTTC
CASSLRTGGQETQYF
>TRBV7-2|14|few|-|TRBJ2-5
TGTGCCAGCAGCTTCCCGACCAGAGGGGAGACCCAGTACTTC
CASSFPTRGETQYF
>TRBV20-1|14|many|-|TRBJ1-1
TGCAGTGCCCAACGACCGGGGGCCAGTACTGAAGCTTTCTTT
CSAQRPGASTEAFF
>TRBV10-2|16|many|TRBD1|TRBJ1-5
TGCGCCAGCAGTGAGTTGGGGACAGGGTTAGGCCAGCCCCAGCATTTT
CASSELGTGLGQPQHF
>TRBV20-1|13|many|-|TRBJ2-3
TGCAGTGCTAGTTCCAGGGGATTAGATACGCAGTATTTT
CSASSRGLDTQYF
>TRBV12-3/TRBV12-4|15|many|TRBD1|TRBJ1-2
TGTGCCAGCAGCCCCGGGACAGGCCACAACTATGGCTACACCTTC
CASSPGTGHNYGYTF
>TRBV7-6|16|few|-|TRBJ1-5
TGTGCCAGCAGCTTACGAGAGGGGCTGAGCAATCAGCCCCAGCATTTT
CASSLREGLSNQPQHF
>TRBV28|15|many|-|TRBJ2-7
TGTGCCAGCAGCGGGACGGCGGCCTTTTCCTACGAGCAGTACTTC
CASSGTAAFSYEQYF